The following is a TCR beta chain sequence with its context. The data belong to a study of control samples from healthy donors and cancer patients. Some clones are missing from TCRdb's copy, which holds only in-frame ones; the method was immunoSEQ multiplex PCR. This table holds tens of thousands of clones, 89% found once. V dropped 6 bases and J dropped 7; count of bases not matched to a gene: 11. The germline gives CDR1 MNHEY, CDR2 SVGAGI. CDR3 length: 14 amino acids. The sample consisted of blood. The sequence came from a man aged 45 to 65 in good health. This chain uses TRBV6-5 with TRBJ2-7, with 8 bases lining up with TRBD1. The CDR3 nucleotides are TGTGCCAGCAGCCCCGGGACAGGTAGTTGGGAGCAGTACTTC. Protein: CASSPGTGSWEQYF.